This is a list of T cell receptor beta chains from one sample in a study of T cell responses to AZD1222 COVID-19 vaccine. The method was immunoSEQ multiplex PCR; TCRdb's version includes in-frame clones alone and lacks a portion of them. The sample includes over 120,000 clones, about 86% of them seen just once. Material: peripheral blood, obtained 28 days after the second AZD1222 dose. These receptors were taken from an adult who received the AZD1222 COVID-19 vaccine. Each CDR3 is given with its conserved first and last residue. Only some rows state a clone size, as once, few, many or a class for expanded clones.

len	v_gene	j_gene	abundance	CDR3aa
15	TRBV7-9	TRBJ1-3	.	CASSLPLGTGNTIYF
14	TRBV3-1/TRBV3-2	TRBJ1-1	.	CASSQGGTGTEAFF
14	TRBV5-1	TRBJ1-1	.	CASSRGDMNTEAFF
15	TRBV19	TRBJ2-2	.	CASSKQRGNTGELFF
15	TRBV6-5	TRBJ2-7	.	CASSFQNRGQGEQYF
13	TRBV19	TRBJ1-1	.	CASSHTGFQGAFF
14	TRBV3-1/TRBV3-2	TRBJ1-1	.	CASSQAGGDTEAFF
17	TRBV15	TRBJ1-1	.	CATSRGLQGLGNTEAFF
13	TRBV28	TRBJ2-3	.	CASVYASTDTQYF
11	TRBV24-1	TRBJ2-3	.	CATASTDTQYF
16	TRBV18	TRBJ1-6	.	CASSPFSDREGSPLHF
13	TRBV5-4	TRBJ2-5	.	CASSLLPTETQYF
14	TRBV5-4	TRBJ2-5	.	CASTHSKGQETQYF
15	TRBV27	TRBJ1-6	few	CASGTGTGLNSPLHF
14	TRBV5-1	TRBJ1-6	.	CASSLATGDKPLHF
14	TRBV6-5	TRBJ2-7	.	CASRATGGSYEQYF
13	TRBV27	TRBJ1-5	once	CASSLYPHQPQHF
15	TRBV5-1	TRBJ2-5	.	CASSARQGARETQYF
17	TRBV18	TRBJ1-1	few	CASSPGDSGPMNTEAFF
14	TRBV19	TRBJ1-6	.	CASTPGPRGSPLHF
15	TRBV5-1	TRBJ1-3	few	CASSSTAYSGNTIYF
12	TRBV27	TRBJ1-2	.	CASGGVTYGYTF
14	TRBV7-2	TRBJ2-5	.	CASSFPGTQETQYF
13	TRBV5-4	TRBJ2-2	.	CASSRPSTGELFF
13	TRBV5-5	TRBJ1-1	.	CASSFTQNTEAFF
15	TRBV28	TRBJ2-6	few	CASTDRGAGANVLTF
15	TRBV18	TRBJ1-4	few	CASSEGGATNEKLFF
14	TRBV30	TRBJ1-3	.	CAWSEGPYGNTIYF
19	TRBV28	TRBJ1-3	few	CASSLPRAQPSASGNTIYF
14	TRBV28	TRBJ1-4	.	CASSYPGRTEKLFF
12	TRBV30	TRBJ1-3	once	CAWKKAGNTIYF
14	TRBV11-3	TRBJ1-1	.	CASSLGSGATEAFF
12	TRBV2	TRBJ1-2	.	CASSDLVYGYTF
15	TRBV4-1	TRBJ1-5	.	CASSQGPLDNQPQHF
11	TRBV6-2/TRBV6-3	TRBJ2-5	few	CASSYLETQYF
14	TRBV6-5	TRBJ1-2	.	CASSYPERNYGYTF
17	TRBV7-9	TRBJ2-2	.	CASSPKPGLVRTGELFF
13	TRBV10-3	TRBJ1-4	.	CAISEPGAEKLFF
16	TRBV19	TRBJ2-3	.	CASSIVLGGSTDTQYF
17	TRBV5-6	TRBJ2-1	.	CASSSPGRGGARNEQFF
12	TRBV5-6	TRBJ2-5	.	CASSFAQETQYF
14	TRBV11-3	TRBJ2-1	.	CASSLRGSYNEQFF